This is a list of T cell receptor beta chains from one sample in a study of shared clonotypes between healthy human individuals. The method was immunoSEQ multiplex PCR; TCRdb's version includes in-frame clones alone and lacks a portion of them. The sample contains hundreds of thousands of clones, roughly 95% of which appear only once. Sequences were obtained from naive CD8+ T cells sorted from blood. These receptors were taken from a woman in her 30s in good health. The CDR3 runs from the conserved cysteine through the conserved F or W. A D gene is named only where the DNA matches it firmly. Size values are once, few and many counts, or a class for expanded clones, and some rows have none.

d_call	j_call	cdr3_length	clone_size	v_call	cdr3_nt	cdr3_aa
TRBD2	TRBJ2-3	17	NA	TRBV6-4	TGTGCCAGCAGTGACCTCCCTAGCGGACCTAGCACAGATACGCAGTATTTT	CASSDLPSGPSTDTQYF
TRBD2	TRBJ2-5	15	NA	TRBV28	TGTGCCAGCAGCCGTTACGGGAGGGCCGGGAAGACCCAGTACTTC	CASSRYGRAGKTQYF
NA	TRBJ2-3	11	NA	TRBV28	TGTGCCAGCAGTTTTGCAGATACGCAGTATTTT	CASSFADTQYF
NA	TRBJ1-1	15	NA	TRBV9	TGTGCCAGCAGCCCAGTGGGGAAAGTGAACACTGAAGCTTTCTTT	CASSPVGKVNTEAFF
NA	TRBJ2-2	13	NA	TRBV11-2	TGTGCCAGCAGCTTGGGGGGACTCGGGGAGCTGTTTTTT	CASSLGGLGELFF
NA	TRBJ2-6	14	NA	TRBV28	TGTGCCAGCAGCGCAGTCTCTGGGGCCAACGTCCTGACTTTC	CASSAVSGANVLTF
NA	TRBJ2-7	11	NA	TRBV27	TGTGCCAGCAGTTGGGGGTACGAGCAGTACTTC	CASSWGYEQYF
NA	TRBJ2-3	13	NA	TRBV9	TGTGCCAGCAGCTCCCTTGGGACAGATACGCAGTATTTT	CASSSLGTDTQYF
NA	TRBJ2-5	15	NA	TRBV28	TGTGCCAGCAGTCCTCCTGCGTCCATTCAAGAGACCCAGTACTTC	CASSPPASIQETQYF
NA	TRBJ2-7	16	NA	TRBV7-8	TGTGCCAGCAGCTTAAGTACTCCGCTTACCTCCTACGAGCAGTACTTC	CASSLSTPLTSYEQYF
TRBD2	TRBJ2-1	17	NA	TRBV27	TGTGCCAGCAGTTTCCCCCCAAGGCGGGAGGGCCGGAATGAGCAGTTCTTC	CASSFPPRREGRNEQFF
NA	TRBJ2-7	19	once	TRBV15	TGTGCCACCAGCAGAGCGATCCAGCCCTCTCCCCGAGGGTATGGCGAGCAGTACTTC	CATSRAIQPSPRGYGEQYF
NA	TRBJ2-2	14	once	TRBV9	TGTGCCAGCAGCGAAGGGGACTCCTACGGGGAGCTGTTTTTT	CASSEGDSYGELFF
NA	TRBJ2-2	12	NA	TRBV4-1	TGCGCCAGCAGCTCCGTAACCGGGGAGCTGTTTTTT	CASSSVTGELFF
NA	TRBJ1-5	16	NA	TRBV27	TGTGCCAGCAGTTTAGTTGACCCTAAGGTAGGACAGCCCCAGCATTTT	CASSLVDPKVGQPQHF
TRBD1	TRBJ2-7	14	NA	TRBV7-7	TGTGCCAGCAGTCCCGGGACAGGGGTTCGCGAGCAGTACTTC	CASSPGTGVREQYF
NA	TRBJ1-1	11	NA	TRBV28	TGTGCCAGCGTGGGGGGCTCTGAAGCTTTCTTT	CASVGGSEAFF
NA	TRBJ1-1	12	NA	TRBV4-1	TGCGCCAGCAGCCAGGGATTCACTGAAGCTTTCTTT	CASSQGFTEAFF
TRBD1	TRBJ1-2	15	NA	TRBV28	TGTGCCAGCACCAATAGACAGGGGTTACATTATGGCTACACCTTC	CASTNRQGLHYGYTF
TRBD2	TRBJ2-1	16	NA	TRBV7-8	TGTGCCAGCAGCTTAATAGCGGGACCGAACTACAATGAGCAGTTCTTC	CASSLIAGPNYNEQFF
NA	TRBJ1-2	11	NA	TRBV2	TGTGCCAGCAGTACGAAGAATGGCTACACCTTC	CASSTKNGYTF
NA	TRBJ2-3	16	NA	TRBV9	TGTGCCAGCAGCGAAGGAGCGGCCCCTAGCACAGATACGCAGTATTTT	CASSEGAAPSTDTQYF
TRBD1	TRBJ1-1	13	NA	TRBV5-5	TGTGCCAGCAGCTGGACAGGGGTCACTGAAGCTTTCTTT	CASSWTGVTEAFF
TRBD1	TRBJ2-7	17	NA	TRBV11-2	TGTGCCAGCAGCCTCCAATGGGTGGGACAGGGGGCGGGAGAGCAGTACTTC	CASSLQWVGQGAGEQYF
NA	TRBJ2-1	12	NA	TRBV9	TGTGCCAGCAGGGGGACATACAATGAGCAGTTCTTC	CASRGTYNEQFF
NA	TRBJ2-7	14	NA	TRBV7-9	TGTGCCAGTTCTATCAGCGGAGCTGACTGGGAGCAGTACTTC	CASSISGADWEQYF
TRBD1	TRBJ1-2	16	once	TRBV19	TGTGCCAGTAGTGAGCCCCCGGGACAGACAAACTATGGCTACACCTTC	CASSEPPGQTNYGYTF
TRBD1	TRBJ1-1	14	few	TRBV25-1	TGTGCCAGCAGTATTGGGACAGGGACCACTGAAGCTTTCTTT	CASSIGTGTTEAFF
TRBD2	TRBJ2-7	14	once	TRBV5-4	TGTGCCAGTGGAGGCACTAGCGGGACGCGCGAGCAGTACTTC	CASGGTSGTREQYF
NA	TRBJ1-1	16	NA	TRBV27	TGTGCCAGCAGTTTATCGATAATGGGGGGGAACACTGAAGCTTTCTTT	CASSLSIMGGNTEAFF
NA	TRBJ2-2	13	NA	TRBV9	TGTGCCAGCGGACGGCCGAACACCGGGGAGCTGTTTTTT	CASGRPNTGELFF
TRBD2	TRBJ2-3	15	NA	TRBV7-8	TGTGCCAGCAGTTGGACTAGCGGAAGCACAGATACGCAGTATTTT	CASSWTSGSTDTQYF
TRBD1	TRBJ2-2	15	NA	TRBV4-2	TGTGCCAGCAGCCGGGTAGGGGGCAACACCGGGGAGCTGTTTTTT	CASSRVGGNTGELFF
NA	TRBJ2-7	14	NA	TRBV10-3	TGTGCCATCAGTGTTTCCTCTTCCTCCAGTGAGCAGTACTTC	CAISVSSSSSEQYF
TRBD1	TRBJ1-5	16	NA	TRBV19	TGTGCCAGTACCCCAGGACAGGGCATTAGCAATCAGCCCCAGCATTTT	CASTPGQGISNQPQHF
NA	TRBJ1-1	12	NA	TRBV11-3	TGTGCCAGCAGCTTAGCAAACACTGAAGCTTTCTTT	CASSLANTEAFF
TRBD1	TRBJ2-3	18	NA	TRBV29-1	TGCAGCGTTGAATCGTTCGGGCAGGGGGCAATCGGCACAGATACGCAGTATTTT	CSVESFGQGAIGTDTQYF
NA	TRBJ2-3	14	NA	TRBV27	TGTGCCAGCAGTCCCGGGACTCCACCAGATACGCAGTATTTT	CASSPGTPPDTQYF
TRBD2	TRBJ2-7	14	NA	TRBV28	TGTGCCAGCAGTTTACAGCGGGAGGACTACGAGCAGTACTTC	CASSLQREDYEQYF
NA	TRBJ2-7	14	NA	TRBV27	TGTGCCAGCAGTTTGTCCGGAAGCTCCTACGAGCAGTACTTC	CASSLSGSSYEQYF